This paragraph covers one T cell receptor beta chain sequence. This specimen comes from a study of blood T cell repertoires in COVID-19. Some clones are missing from TCRdb's copy, which holds only in-frame ones; the method was immunoSEQ multiplex PCR. The sample has a few hundred thousand clones; around 85% are singletons. The CDR3 consists of 13 residues. The germline gives CDR1 SQVTM, CDR2 ANQGSEA. J was trimmed by 5 bases and V by 4 bases; bases with no gene match: 6. This clonotype was sampled from a woman aged 60 to 75 who had recovered from COVID-19. The sample consisted of PBMCs or T cells enriched from blood (not recorded which). The chain has TRBV29-1 and TRBJ2-5; 8 nucleotides align to TRBD2. In DNA form, the CDR3 reads TGCAGCGTTGCAGGGCCGGGGGGGGAGACCCAGTACTTC. This gives the protein CSVAGPGGETQYF. Full variable domain (missing parts from reference TRBV29-1 and TRBJ2-5): SAVISQKPSRDICQRGTSLTIQCQVDSQVTMMFWYRQQPGQSLTLIATANQGSEATYESGFVIDKFPISRPNLTFSTLTVSNMSPEDSSIYLCSVAGPGGETQYFGPGTRLLVL.